These 21 T cell receptor beta chains originate from one sample sequenced in a study of blood T cells in healthy people across ages. Sample-barcoded 5' priming and a J-beta primer mix drove a second PCR of about 7 to 11 cycles. From the 5' RACE reads, TCRdb called clonotypes with MiXCR, one entry per CDR3 protein. The sample lists about 760,000 distinct CDR3 sequences, 25% occurring once. These data also formed part of another study, on T cells of mothers and their children.

The specimen was blood. The source is a boy aged 5-17 years in good health.

This clonotype was detected a few times. The V and J genes are TRBV20-1 and TRBJ2-7; D is undetermined. V lost 6 bases and J 0 bases, leaving 24 bases between the germline ends. Germline CDR1 DFQATT, CDR2 SNEGSKA (reference sequence). This CDR3 has 17 amino acids. CDR3 region: CSALLEEGPFASYEQYF. CDR3 DNA sequence: TGCAGTGCCCTCCTCGAGGAAGGGCCGTTCGCCTCCTACGAGCAGTACTTC.

This clonotype was seen more than once but under ten times. This chain links TRBV28 with TRBJ2-3, with 8 bases that match TRBD2. The CDR3 sequence is 19 residues long. The germline V gene encodes CDR1 MDHEN and CDR2 SYDVKM. Losses at the gene ends were 3 bases for V and 5 bases for J; bases not matched to a gene: 19. CDR3 sequence reads: CASSFQPELAEGSLDTQYF. Written as DNA, the CDR3 is TGTGCCAGCAGTTTCCAACCCGAACTAGCGGAGGGGTCACTAGATACGCAGTATTTT.

There are a few counts of this clonotype. V is TRBV4-3 and J is TRBJ1-1, with D tentatively TRBD1 (5 bases). The CDR3 spans 15 residues. Germline V gene sequence: CDR1 LGHNA, CDR2 YSLEER. Between the trimmed V and J ends, which lost 0 bases and 6 bases, there was a span of 14 bases. In DNA form, the CDR3 reads TGCGCCAGCAGCCAAGATGTCGAAGAGGGGTCTGAAGCTTTCTTT. It codes for CASSQDVEEGSEAFF.

The table lists this clonotype with a few counts. The V call is TRBV12-3 or TRBV12-4, the J call TRBJ2-5; D uncertain. The end of the DNA aligns better with TRBJ2-7, so the J call may be wrong. This CDR3 has 13 amino acids. Here the CDR3 reads CASSFMSVYEQYF. The CDR3, as DNA: TGTGCCAGCAGTTTCATGTCCGTCTACGAGCAGTACTTC.

This rearrangement joins TRBV7-2 to TRBJ2-5, with D unresolved. The J call is in doubt because the DNA end fits TRBJ2-7 better. CDR1 is SGHTA and CDR2 is FQGNSA in the germline V gene. The CDR3 has 12 residues. The CDR3 DNA is TGTGCCAGCAGCGGAGAAGCCTACGAGCAGTACTTC. Residues: CASSGEAYEQYF.

The chain employs TRBV10-3 and TRBJ2-1, with TRBD2 matching over 10 bases. After removal of 10 bases from V and 0 bases from J, the junction contained 12 bases not matched to a gene. CDR3 length: 17 amino acids. Germline loops: CDR1 ENHRY, CDR2 SYGVKD. The CDR3 is CATLSEREGGSYNEQFF. DNA for the CDR3: TGTGCCACCCTAAGCGAGCGGGAGGGCGGCTCCTACAATGAGCAGTTCTTC.

The chain is built from TRBV29-1 and TRBJ2-7; 8 bases line up with TRBD2. CDR3 length equals 13 residues. Germline V lookup: CDR1 SQVTM, CDR2 ANQGSEA. The V gene end was trimmed by 5 bases and the J gene end by 4 bases; junction bases not matched to a gene: 7. The CDR3 DNA reads TGCAGCGTTACCCCCGGGACTAGTTACGAGCAGTACTTC. Translated, it gives CSVTPGTSYEQYF.

This sequence joins TRBV12-3 or TRBV12-4 and TRBJ2-2, with 9 positions matching TRBD2. Trimming took 8 bases from V and 7 from J; bases not matched to a gene: 8. This CDR3 region has 14 residues. In nucleotides, the CDR3 is TGTGCCAGCTTCAGCGGGAGGAGGGTCGGGGAGCTGTTTTTT. Translated: CASFSGRRVGELFF.

The J gene is TRBJ1-2, the V gene TRBV20-1; D remains unclear. CDR1 is DFQATT and CDR2 is SNEGSKA in the germline V gene (reference sequence). The CDR3 extends over 12 amino acids. The V and J ends lost 5 bases and 6 bases respectively, with 13 bases between them. DNA of the CDR3: TGCAGTGCTGAGGACCTTCTTGATGGCTACACCTTC. It codes for CSAEDLLDGYTF.

The gene calls are TRBV6-1 and TRBJ2-4; D not certain. CDR1 and CDR2 from the germline V gene are MNHNS and SASEGT. The V gene lost 5 bases and the J gene lost 7 bases, with 12 bases spanning the gap. The CDR3 loop spans 13 amino acids. The CDR3 DNA reads TGTGCCAGCAGTCGGGCCGTGGGGAACATTCAGTACTTC. Translated, it gives CASSRAVGNIQYF.

This chain joins TRBV28 and TRBJ2-5, with D possibly being TRBD2 (6 bases). CDR1 and CDR2 (germline): MDHEN, SYDVKM. The CDR3 covers 18 residues. Trimming removed 5 bases at V and 2 bases at J, with 24 bases between. As DNA, the CDR3 is TGTGCCAGCAGTAACACTTTTGGGAATAGCGGCGATCAAGAGACCCAGTACTTC. This sequence encodes CASSNTFGNSGDQETQYF. Supplemented by reference TRBV28 and TRBJ2-5, the full variable domain reads DVKVTQSSRYLVKRTGEKVFLECVQDMDHENMFWYRQDPGLGLRLIYFSYDVKMKEKGDIPEGYSVSREKKERFSLILESASTNQTSMYLCASSNTFGNSGDQETQYFGPGTRLLVL.

The chain has TRBV7-6 and TRBJ2-5, with a tentative D call TRBD2 (5 bases). The end of the DNA aligns better with TRBJ2-7, so the J call may be wrong. The length of the CDR3 is 14 residues. Germline V gene data show CDR1 as SGHVS and CDR2 as FNYEAQ. The CDR3 loop is CASSPPRGLHEQYF. The CDR3 DNA sequence: TGTGCCAGCAGCCCGCCACGAGGGCTCCACGAGCAGTACTTC.

This chain links TRBV7-2 with TRBJ2-5; 8 bases line up with TRBD2. Gene TRBJ2-1 matches the end of the DNA better, so the J call may be wrong. Per the germline V gene, CDR1 is SGHTA and CDR2 is FQGNSA. The CDR3 covers 14 residues. The CDR3 DNA is TGTGCCAGCAGCCTTGACAGCGGGAGCAATGAGCAGTTCTTC. This codes for CASSLDSGSNEQFF.

The chain combines TRBV7-2 with TRBJ2-3; TRBD2 matches 7 bases. Losses at the gene ends were 5 bases for V and 2 bases for J; bases not matched to a gene: 10. The CDR3 spans 16 residues. Germline V CDR1 and CDR2: SGHTA, FQGNSA. This CDR3 is CASSPTWAGDTDTQYF. The DNA for the CDR3 is TGTGCCAGCAGCCCGACCTGGGCGGGGGACACAGATACGCAGTATTTT. The whole variable domain, filled in from reference TRBV7-2 and TRBJ2-3, reads GAGVSQSPSNKVTEKGKDVELRCDPISGHTALYWYRQSLGQGLEFLIYFQGNSAPDKSGLPSDRFSAERTGGSVSTLTIQRTQQEDSAVYLCASSPTWAGDTDTQYFGPGTRLTVL.

This clonotype was seen repeatedly, ten times or more. The V call is TRBV5-1, the J call TRBJ2-5, with a tentative D call TRBD2 (6 bases). The J call may be in error: the DNA end matches TRBJ2-1 better. The V gene's germline CDR1 is SGHRS and CDR2 YFSETQ. CDR3 length: 14 amino acids. The CDR3 DNA is TGCGCCAGCAGATGGGGGGTTCAGGGTGGTGAGCAGTTCTTC. Residues: CASRWGVQGGEQFF.

As regards this clonotype: Because it lacks the conserved phenylalanine or tryptophan at the end, this CDR3 is likely a read error. The V gene is TRBV6-2 or TRBV6-3, the J gene TRBJ2-5, with 7 bases fitting TRBD2. The ends lost 6 bases at V and 1 base at J; junction bases unmatched: 5. The CDR3 covers 14 residues. Germline V gene lookup returns CDR1 MNHEY and CDR2 SVGEGT. The CDR3 sequence is CASRRTSLQETQYL. Here the CDR3 DNA reads TGTGCCAGCAGACGGACTAGTCTCCAAGAGACCCAGTACCTC.

V gene TRBV12-5 combines with J gene TRBJ2-1, with 8 positions matching TRBD1. The tail of the sequence fits TRBJ2-7 better, so the J call may be wrong. The CDR3 has 15 residues. Germline assignment: CDR1 LGHNT and CDR2 FRNRAP. CDR3 protein: CASGLVQGEGYEQYF. For the CDR3, the DNA is TGTGCTAGTGGTTTGGTACAGGGGGAAGGCTACGAGCAGTACTTC.

The J gene is TRBJ1-2, the V gene TRBV4-1; TRBD1 matches at 7 bases. The germline V gene encodes CDR1 MGHRA and CDR2 YSYEKL. Trimming took 1 base from V and 7 from J; bases not matched to a gene: 9. The CDR3 totals 15 residues. The CDR3 is CASSQAQTGWGGYTF. The CDR3 region has the DNA TGCGCCAGCAGCCAAGCTCAGACAGGGTGGGGTGGCTACACCTTC.

The rearrangement links TRBV29-1 to TRBJ2-3; 7 positions agree with TRBD1. From germline, CDR1 is SQVTM and CDR2 ANQGSEA. The ends lost 0 bases at V and 7 bases at J; junction bases unmatched: 16. CDR3 length: 17 amino acids. CDR3 nucleotide sequence: TGCAGCGTTGAAGATCCCTCCCCCAAAGGGGGCAGGAATACGCAGTATTTT. This gives the protein CSVEDPSPKGGRNTQYF.

The chain combines TRBV5-5 with TRBJ2-6; TRBD1 aligns across 11 bases. Per the germline V gene, CDR1 is SGHKS and CDR2 is YYEKEE (reference sequence). The CDR3 is 19 amino acids. The junction had 8 bases not matched to a gene; V was cut back by 3 bases and J by 0 bases. The CDR3 coding sequence is TGTGCCAGCAGCTCATCCGGGACAGGGGGTATCTCTGGGGCCAACGTCCTGACTTTC. This sequence encodes CASSSSGTGGISGANVLTF.

This clonotype occurred a few times. The junction departs from the called germline gene at one end, perhaps through a read error. This chain uses TRBV7-2 with TRBJ1-4; D is ambiguous. Germline lookup yields CDR1 SGHTA and CDR2 FQGNSA. The CDR3 is made up of 14 amino acids. The CDR3 DNA reads TGTGCCAGCAGCTTAGAACAGTATGATGAAAAACTGTTCTTT. Its protein is CASSLEQYDEKLFF. Using reference TRBV7-2 and TRBJ1-4 for the parts outside the CDR3, the full variable domain is GAGVSQSPSNKVTEKGKDVELRCDPISGHTALYWYRQSLGQGLEFLIYFQGNSAPDKSGLPSDRFSAERTGGSVSTLTIQRTQQEDSAVYLCASSLEQYDEKLFFGSGTQLSVL.